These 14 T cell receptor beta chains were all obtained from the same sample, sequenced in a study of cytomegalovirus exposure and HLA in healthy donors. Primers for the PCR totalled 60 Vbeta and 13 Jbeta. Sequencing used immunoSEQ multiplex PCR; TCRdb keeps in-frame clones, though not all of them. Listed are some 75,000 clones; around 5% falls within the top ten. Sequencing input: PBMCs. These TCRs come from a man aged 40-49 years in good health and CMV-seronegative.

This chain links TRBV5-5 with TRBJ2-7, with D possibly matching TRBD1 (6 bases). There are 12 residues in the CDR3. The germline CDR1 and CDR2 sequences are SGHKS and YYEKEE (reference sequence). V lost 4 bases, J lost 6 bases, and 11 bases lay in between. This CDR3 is CASSPTGREQYF. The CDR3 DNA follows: TGTGCCAGCAGCCCCACAGGGCGCGAGCAGTACTTC.

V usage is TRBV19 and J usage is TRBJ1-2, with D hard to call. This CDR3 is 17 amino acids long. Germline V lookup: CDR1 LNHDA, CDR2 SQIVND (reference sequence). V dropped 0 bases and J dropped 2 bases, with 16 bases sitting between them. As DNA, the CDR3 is TGTGCCAGTAGTATAGATCCCTTGAGCGGGATCAACTATGGCTACACCTTC. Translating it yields CASSIDPLSGINYGYTF.

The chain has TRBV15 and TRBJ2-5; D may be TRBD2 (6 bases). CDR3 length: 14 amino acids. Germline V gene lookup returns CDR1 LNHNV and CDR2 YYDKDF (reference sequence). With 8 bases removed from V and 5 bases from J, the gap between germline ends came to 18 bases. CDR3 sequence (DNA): TGTGCCACCTCGGAGGGATCACCCTGGGAGACCCAGTACTTC. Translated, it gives CATSEGSPWETQYF.

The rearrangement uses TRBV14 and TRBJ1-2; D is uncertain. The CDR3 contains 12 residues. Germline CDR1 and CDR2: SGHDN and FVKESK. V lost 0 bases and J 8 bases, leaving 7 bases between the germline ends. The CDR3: CASSQDRVGYTF. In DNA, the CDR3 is TGTGCCAGCAGCCAAGACCGGGTGGGCTACACCTTC.

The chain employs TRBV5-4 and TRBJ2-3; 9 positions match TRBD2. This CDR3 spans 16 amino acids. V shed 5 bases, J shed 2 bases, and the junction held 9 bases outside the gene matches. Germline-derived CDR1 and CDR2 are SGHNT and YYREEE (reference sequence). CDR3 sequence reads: CASRLRLAGSTDTQYF. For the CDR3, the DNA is TGTGCCAGCAGGCTGCGGCTAGCGGGGTCCACAGATACGCAGTATTTT.

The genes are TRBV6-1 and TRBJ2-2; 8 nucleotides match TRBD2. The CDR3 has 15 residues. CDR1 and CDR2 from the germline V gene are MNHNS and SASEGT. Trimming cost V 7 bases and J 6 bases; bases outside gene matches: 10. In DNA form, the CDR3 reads TGTGCCAGCATAAGAAGCGGGAGAGGGGCCGGGGAGCTGTTTTTT. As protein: CASIRSGRGAGELFF.

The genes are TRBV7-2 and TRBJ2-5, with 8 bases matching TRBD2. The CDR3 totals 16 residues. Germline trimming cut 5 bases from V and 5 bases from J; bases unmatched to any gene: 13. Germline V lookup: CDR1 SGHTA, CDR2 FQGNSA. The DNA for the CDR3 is TGTGCCAGCAGCCCCCGTCTGCGGGGGGACCTTGAGACCCAGTACTTC. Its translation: CASSPRLRGDLETQYF.

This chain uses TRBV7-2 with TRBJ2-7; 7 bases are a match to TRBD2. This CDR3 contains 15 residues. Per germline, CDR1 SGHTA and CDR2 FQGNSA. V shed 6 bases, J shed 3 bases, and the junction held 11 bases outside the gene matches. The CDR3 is CASSSQGGLLYEQYF. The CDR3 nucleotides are TGTGCCAGCAGTTCCCAGGGAGGGCTCCTCTACGAGCAGTACTTC.

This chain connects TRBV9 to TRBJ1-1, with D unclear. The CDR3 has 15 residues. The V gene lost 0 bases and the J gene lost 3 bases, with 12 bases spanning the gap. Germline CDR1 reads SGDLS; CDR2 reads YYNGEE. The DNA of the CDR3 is TGTGCCAGCAGCGTAGAGGCAGAACTAGACACTGAAGCTTTCTTT. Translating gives CASSVEAELDTEAFF.

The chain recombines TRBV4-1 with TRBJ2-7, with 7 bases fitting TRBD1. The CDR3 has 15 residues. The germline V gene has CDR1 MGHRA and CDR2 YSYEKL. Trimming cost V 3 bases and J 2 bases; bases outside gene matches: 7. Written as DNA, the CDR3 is TGCGCCAGCAGCCAGACCCCGGGACAGACCTACGAGCAGTACTTC. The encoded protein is CASSQTPGQTYEQYF.

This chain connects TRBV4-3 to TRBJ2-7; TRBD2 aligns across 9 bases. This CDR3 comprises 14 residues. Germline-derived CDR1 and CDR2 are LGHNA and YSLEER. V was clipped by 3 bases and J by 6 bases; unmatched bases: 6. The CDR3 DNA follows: TGCGCCAGCAGCCAGTTAGCGGGGGAGGGCGAGCAGTACTTC. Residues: CASSQLAGEGEQYF.

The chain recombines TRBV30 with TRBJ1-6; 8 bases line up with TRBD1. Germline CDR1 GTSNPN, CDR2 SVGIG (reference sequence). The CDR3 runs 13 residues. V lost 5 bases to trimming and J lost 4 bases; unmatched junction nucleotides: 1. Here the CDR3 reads CAWGTGYNSPLHF. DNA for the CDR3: TGTGCCTGGGGGACAGGATATAATTCACCCCTCCACTTT.

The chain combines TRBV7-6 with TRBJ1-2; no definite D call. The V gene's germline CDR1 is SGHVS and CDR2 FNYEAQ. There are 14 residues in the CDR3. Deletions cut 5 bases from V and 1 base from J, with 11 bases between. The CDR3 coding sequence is TGTGCCAGCAGCCCCGAAACAGTTAACTATGGCTACACCTTC. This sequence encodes CASSPETVNYGYTF.

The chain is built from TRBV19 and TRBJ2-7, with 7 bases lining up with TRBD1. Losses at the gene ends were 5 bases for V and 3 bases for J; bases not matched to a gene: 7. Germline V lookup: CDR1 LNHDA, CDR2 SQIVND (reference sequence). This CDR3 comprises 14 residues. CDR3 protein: CASSVTGDGYEQYF. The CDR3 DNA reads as TGTGCCAGTAGTGTAACAGGGGACGGCTACGAGCAGTACTTC.